These 18 T cell receptor beta chains were sequenced from one sample in a study of blood T cell repertoires in COVID-19. Sequencing was performed with immunoSEQ multiplex PCR; in TCRdb, only in-frame clones are kept and a portion is missing. The profile shows around 140,000 clones, about 89% of them singletons. What was sequenced was PBMCs or T cells enriched from blood (not recorded which). These receptor sequences come from a man in his fifties or sixties who had recovered from COVID-19.

The genes are TRBV6-1 and TRBJ2-1; a possible D gene is TRBD2 (6 bases). From germline, CDR1 is MNHNS and CDR2 SASEGT. The CDR3 is made up of 15 amino acids. The V and J ends lost 1 base and 3 bases respectively, with 10 bases between them. The CDR3 nucleotides are TGTGCCAGCAGTGAAGTAGGTAGCGGCTACAATGAGCAGTTCTTC. Translating gives CASSEVGSGYNEQFF.

The chain combines TRBV27 with TRBJ1-6; 10 bases map to TRBD1. Germline lookup yields CDR1 MNHEY and CDR2 SMNVEV (reference sequence). With 6 bases clipped from V and 7 bases from J, the junction kept 3 bases outside the gene matches. The length of the CDR3 is 14 residues. This CDR3 is CASRRDRGNSPLHF. The DNA of the CDR3 is TGTGCCAGCAGAAGGGACAGGGGCAATTCACCCCTCCACTTT.

The chain has TRBV5-6 and TRBJ1-5; D gene uncertain. The germline V gene encodes CDR1 SGHDT and CDR2 YYEEEE. Trimming stripped 4 bases from V and 9 bases from J, with 14 bases between. There are 13 residues in the CDR3. The CDR3 DNA reads TGTGCCAGCAGCCGGAGGGCGGGGTTGCCCCAGCATTTT. Its translation is CASSRRAGLPQHF.

V and J are TRBV30 and TRBJ1-1; D is uncertain. The CDR3 covers 14 residues. Germline V CDR1 and CDR2: GTSNPN, SVGIG (reference sequence). Trimming pared 0 bases from V and 4 bases from J, leaving 12 bases between. As DNA, the CDR3 is TGTGCCTGGAGTGTCTCCTTCGCCGGCACTGAAGCTTTCTTT. Its translation: CAWSVSFAGTEAFF.

This sequence joins TRBV5-4 and TRBJ2-7; 11 nucleotides line up with TRBD1. The CDR3 length is 15 residues. Germline V gene data show CDR1 as SGHNT and CDR2 as YYREEE (reference sequence). The J segment lost 5 bases and the V segment lost 0 bases, leaving 4 bases of the junction unmatched. CDR3 amino acids: CASSLGGQGGHEQYF. DNA for the CDR3: TGTGCCAGCAGCTTGGGGGGACAGGGGGGCCACGAGCAGTACTTC. The whole variable domain, filled in from reference TRBV5-4 and TRBJ2-7, reads ETGVTQSPTHLIKTRGQQVTLRCSSQSGHNTVSWYQQALGQGPQFIFQYYREEENGRGNFPPRFSGLQFPNYSSELNVNALELDDSALYLCASSLGGQGGHEQYFGPGTRLTVT.

The chain combines TRBV7-8 with TRBJ1-5; TRBD1 matches 7 bases. Germline CDR1 is SGHVS and CDR2 is FQNEAQ. The CDR3 spans 14 residues. V shed 3 bases and J 5 bases; nucleotides not matched to a gene: 4. The CDR3 region has the DNA TGTGCCAGCAGCTTGACAGGGCGGGATCAGCCCCAGCATTTT. Its protein product is CASSLTGRDQPQHF. The variable domain in full, with the rest retrieved from reference TRBV7-8 and TRBJ1-5, is GAGVSQSPRYKVAKRGQDVALRCDPISGHVSLFWYQQALGQGPEFLTYFQNEAQLDKSGLPSDRFFAERPEGSVSTLKIQRTQQEDSAVYLCASSLTGRDQPQHFGDGTRLSIL.

The CDR3 is CASSLVSSGELFF. CDR3 bases: TGTGCCAGCAGCTTAGTGAGTTCCGGGGAGCTGTTTTTT. V gene TRBV11-2 combines with J gene TRBJ2-2; D gene uncertain. Germline V CDR1 and CDR2: SGHAT, FQNNGV. This CDR3 is built from 13 residues. Trimming shortened V by 1 base and J by 6 bases, and 6 bases separated the two germline ends.

V usage is TRBV6-1 and J usage is TRBJ1-2, with TRBD1 matching 7 bases. Germline V CDR1 and CDR2: MNHNS, SASEGT. The ends lost 3 bases at V and 6 bases at J; junction bases unmatched: 7. This CDR3 comprises 14 residues. The DNA for the CDR3 is TGTGCCAGCAGTGACCGACAGGGAATCCATGGCTACACCTTC. Amino acids: CASSDRQGIHGYTF.

The V and J genes are TRBV19 and TRBJ1-1, with 9 bases aligning to TRBD1. The V segment lost 8 bases and the J segment 8 bases; nucleotides outside the gene matches: 15. Germline lookup yields CDR1 LNHDA and CDR2 SQIVND (reference sequence). This CDR3 is built from 15 residues. CDR3 protein: CASQGTGGYWREAFF. The CDR3 bases are TGTGCCAGTCAGGGTACAGGGGGCTATTGGAGGGAAGCTTTCTTT.

A word on this clone: A junction boundary mismatches the germline segment, possibly from a read error. The chain couples TRBV2 to TRBJ2-5; 7 bases map to TRBD1. The CDR3 covers 13 residues. CDR1 is SNHLY, CDR2 FYNNEI, per germline. DNA for the CDR3: TGTGCCAGCAGGGAAGGGGGCCGAGAGACCCAGTACTTC. Protein: CASREGGRETQYF.

In its sample, this clone was seen once. The rearrangement links TRBV10-1 to TRBJ2-1; D not resolved. Germline V gene data show CDR1 as WNHNN and CDR2 as SYGVQD (reference sequence). The CDR3 extends over 12 amino acids. V was pared by 0 bases and J by 10 bases, with 7 bases between. The CDR3 is CASSESTREQFF. The CDR3, as DNA: TGCGCCAGCAGTGAGTCGACTCGGGAGCAGTTCTTC.

This chain joins TRBV10-3 and TRBJ2-7, with D uncertain. CDR1 is ENHRY, CDR2 SYGVKD, per germline. The CDR3 is 12 amino acids. Deletions cut 0 bases from V and 7 bases from J, with 7 bases between. The CDR3, as DNA: TGTGCCATCAGTGAGTCCTGGCGGGAGCAGTACTTC. It codes for CAISESWREQYF.

This chain connects TRBV7-8 to TRBJ1-6, with TRBD1 matching 9 bases. Germline CDR1 SGHVS, CDR2 FQNEAQ. The CDR3 has 18 amino acids. Trimming at V came to 5 bases and at J to 9 bases, leaving 17 bases not matched to a gene. The CDR3 spells CASSPWGRGQGFLSPLHF. CDR3 sequence (DNA): TGTGCCAGCAGCCCTTGGGGGCGGGGACAGGGCTTTCTTTCACCCCTCCACTTT.

The chain joins TRBV28 to TRBJ2-7; 7 nucleotides line up with TRBD2. With V trimmed by 9 bases and J by 0 bases, 8 bases remained unmatched. CDR1 MDHEN and CDR2 SYDVKM come from the germline V gene. This CDR3 spans 14 amino acids. The CDR3 region has the DNA TGTGCCAGTCTAGCGGTCCCTCCCTCCTACGAGCAGTACTTC. As protein: CASLAVPPSYEQYF. The variable domain in full, completed from reference TRBV28 and TRBJ2-7, reads DVKVTQSSRYLVKRTGEKVFLECVQDMDHENMFWYRQDPGLGLRLIYFSYDVKMKEKGDIPEGYSVSREKKERFSLILESASTNQTSMYLCASLAVPPSYEQYFGPGTRLTVT.

This chain links TRBV24-1 with TRBJ2-3; maybe TRBD2 (5 bases). The ends were cut back, 12 bases at V and 0 bases at J, with 15 bases in the middle. Germline CDR1 KGHDR, CDR2 SFDVKD. The CDR3 runs 14 residues. The DNA of the CDR3 is TGTGCCGTCAGGTCCCCGGGAAGCACAGATACGCAGTATTTT. This translates into CAVRSPGSTDTQYF.

J is TRBJ2-3 and V is TRBV2, with D possibly being TRBD1 (5 bases). V lost 6 bases, J lost 0 bases, and 10 bases lay in between. The germline gives CDR1 SNHLY, CDR2 FYNNEI. The CDR3 extends over 14 amino acids. CDR3 in amino acids: CASRTRVSTDTQYF. The CDR3 DNA is TGTGCCAGCAGAACCAGGGTGAGCACAGATACGCAGTATTTT. The complete variable domain, with remaining parts taken from reference TRBV2 and TRBJ2-3, reads EPEVTQTPSHQVTQMGQEVILRCVPISNHLYFYWYRQILGQKVEFLVSFYNNEISEKSEIFDDQFSVERPDGSNFTLKIRSTKLEDSAMYFCASRTRVSTDTQYFGPGTRLTVL.

The rearrangement joins TRBV5-8 to TRBJ2-5; tentatively, D is TRBD2 (5 bases). CDR1 is SGHTS and CDR2 is YDEGEE in the germline V gene. V gave up 0 bases and J gave up 7 bases, with 10 bases separating them. The CDR3 consists of 13 residues. CDR3: CASSLEEAGTQYF. The DNA for the CDR3 is TGTGCCAGCAGCTTGGAGGAGGCGGGGACCCAGTACTTC. Drawing the rest from reference TRBV5-8 and TRBJ2-5, the complete variable domain is EAGVTQSPTHLIKTRGQQATLRCSPISGHTSVYWYQQALGLGLQFLLWYDEGEERNRGNFPPRFSGRQFPNYSSELNVNALELEDSALYLCASSLEEAGTQYFGPGTRLLVL.

This chain links TRBV9 with TRBJ2-1; 12 bases fit TRBD2. CDR1 and CDR2 (germline): SGDLS, YYNGEE. The CDR3 spans 17 residues. V was clipped by 4 bases and J by 4 bases; unmatched bases: 9. CDR3 protein: CASSPRTSGIPYNEQFF. The CDR3 bases are TGTGCCAGCAGCCCACGGACTAGCGGGATCCCTTACAATGAGCAGTTCTTC.